The 21 T cell receptor beta chains below all came from one sample that was sequenced in a study of blood T cell repertoires in COVID-19. Clones were read by immunoSEQ multiplex PCR, and TCRdb kept only the in-frame ones, dropping some. The data show about 280,000 clones, around 93% seen once. Sequencing was carried out using PBMCs or T cells enriched from blood (not recorded which). These receptors all come from a man between 35 and 55 years old who had been exposed to COVID-19.

The CDR3 sequence: CASSYRGRGQVYGYTF. The CDR3 region has the DNA TGTGCCAGCAGTTACAGGGGGCGCGGCCAAGTCTATGGCTACACCTTC. The rearrangement links TRBV28 to TRBJ1-2, with 9 nucleotides matching TRBD1. The junction had 10 bases not matched to a gene; V was cut back by 4 bases and J by 4 bases. The CDR3 is 16 amino acids. Per germline, CDR1 MDHEN and CDR2 SYDVKM.

For the CDR3, the DNA is TGTGCCAGTGACCCCCGGACAGGGGGCAATGAGCAGTTCTTC. Protein sequence: CASDPRTGGNEQFF. The rearrangement links TRBV19 to TRBJ2-1, with 10 bases identical to TRBD1. The J segment lost 6 bases and the V segment lost 8 bases, leaving 7 bases of the junction unmatched. The CDR3 sequence is 14 residues long. CDR1 LNHDA and CDR2 SQIVND come from the germline V gene (reference sequence).

V gene TRBV7-9 combines with J gene TRBJ1-1; D not resolved. This CDR3 is built from 12 residues. The germline V and J ends were trimmed by 4 bases and 12 bases, with 15 bases remaining between them. Germline values: CDR1 SEHNR, CDR2 FQNEAQ (reference sequence). The CDR3 here is CASSSGRQRPFF. As DNA, the CDR3 is TGTGCCAGCAGCTCTGGACGGCAGCGGCCTTTCTTT.

This chain joins TRBV12-3 or TRBV12-4 and TRBJ1-3; D not certain. Trimming stripped 6 bases from V and 4 bases from J, with 7 bases between. This CDR3 has 12 amino acids. CDR3 amino acids: CASSSQGNTIYF. CDR3 DNA: TGTGCCAGCAGCTCACAGGGAAACACCATATATTTT.

This chain links TRBV6-5 with TRBJ2-7; TRBD1 agrees at 9 bases. J gave up 5 bases and V 5 bases, and 4 bases lay outside the gene matches. From germline, CDR1 is MNHEY and CDR2 SVGAGI. The CDR3 is 13 amino acids. CDR3 protein: CASSRTGADEQYF. The CDR3 DNA reads TGTGCCAGCAGTCGGACAGGGGCGGACGAGCAGTACTTC.

The chain combines TRBV15 with TRBJ1-5; 10 positions agree with TRBD1. J was trimmed by 3 bases and V by 1 base; bases with no gene match: 6. CDR3 length: 17 amino acids. The V gene's germline CDR1 is LNHNV and CDR2 YYDKDF (reference sequence). The CDR3 bases are TGTGCCACCAGCAGAGGACAGGGGGCTGATGTCAATCAGCCCCAGCATTTT. Its protein is CATSRGQGADVNQPQHF.

The J gene is TRBJ2-5, the V gene TRBV12-5, with a possible D match to TRBD1 (7 bases). V was trimmed by 1 base and J by 5 bases, leaving 23 bases between them. There are 18 residues in the CDR3. The germline V gene has CDR1 LGHNT and CDR2 FRNRAP. The CDR3 DNA follows: TGTGCTAGTGGTTTGGCTTACGCGGTGGAGGGGGCAGGTGAGACCCAGTACTTC. It encodes CASGLAYAVEGAGETQYF. Complete variable domain (other parts from reference TRBV12-5 and TRBJ2-5): DARVTQTPRHKVTEMGQEVTMRCQPILGHNTVFWYRQTMMQGLELLAYFRNRAPLDDSGMPKDRFSAEMPDATLATLKIQPSEPRDSAVYFCASGLAYAVEGAGETQYFGPGTRLLVL.

The rearrangement joins TRBV30 to TRBJ2-7; D uncertain. The germline V and J ends were trimmed by 2 bases and 3 bases, with 8 bases remaining between them. The CDR3 is 12 amino acids. Germline V lookup: CDR1 GTSNPN, CDR2 SVGIG (reference sequence). CDR3 coding DNA: TGTGCCTGGAGTCCCGGCGGCTACGAGCAGTACTTC. Translated: CAWSPGGYEQYF.

The rearrangement uses TRBV30 and TRBJ2-3; TRBD2 matches 8 bases. Germline values: CDR1 GTSNPN, CDR2 SVGIG (reference sequence). With 0 bases clipped from V and 3 bases from J, the junction kept 5 bases outside the gene matches. This CDR3 is built from 15 residues. The CDR3 region is CAWSVGLAGTDTQYF. The CDR3 bases are TGTGCCTGGAGTGTTGGACTAGCAGGGACAGATACGCAGTATTTT.

V usage is TRBV29-1 and J usage is TRBJ1-5; 8 nucleotides agree with TRBD1. Per germline, CDR1 SQVTM and CDR2 ANQGSEA. The CDR3 is 13 amino acids. V lost 4 bases, J lost 4 bases, and 3 bases stayed unmatched. The CDR3 protein is CSVGGQGNQPQHF. The CDR3 DNA reads as TGCAGCGTTGGCGGACAGGGAAATCAGCCCCAGCATTTT.

V usage is TRBV14 and J usage is TRBJ2-7; possibly TRBD2 for D (5 bases). V was shortened by 4 bases and J by 4 bases, with 11 bases between the two germline ends. The CDR3 sequence is 13 residues long. CDR1 is SGHDN, CDR2 FVKESK, per germline. The CDR3 DNA reads TGTGCCAGCAGCCGCCCCGGGGAATACGAGCAGTACTTC. As protein: CASSRPGEYEQYF.

This chain uses TRBV27 with TRBJ2-1; no firm D call. The V end lost 2 bases, the J end lost 0 bases, and 8 bases lay between the germline ends. Germline CDR1 MNHEY, CDR2 SMNVEV (reference sequence). The length of the CDR3 is 15 residues. The CDR3 region is CASSLALSSYNEQFF. The CDR3 coding sequence is TGTGCCAGCAGTTTAGCCCTTAGCTCCTACAATGAGCAGTTCTTC.

This chain connects TRBV4-1 to TRBJ2-5; D remains unclear. Per the germline V gene, CDR1 is MGHRA and CDR2 is YSYEKL. Trimming removed 1 base at V and 2 bases at J, with 5 bases between. There are 13 residues in the CDR3. The CDR3 DNA is TGCGCCAGCAGCCAAGCTGTTCAAGAGACCCAGTACTTC. Translation: CASSQAVQETQYF.

This rearrangement joins TRBV28 to TRBJ2-1; tentative D call: TRBD2 (5 bases). Trimming pared 3 bases from V and 6 bases from J, leaving 18 bases between. Germline V gene sequence: CDR1 MDHEN, CDR2 SYDVKM. The CDR3 is 16 amino acids. In DNA, the CDR3 is TGTGCCAGCAGTTTTGATTTAGGTCGGGGTATCAATGAGCAGTTCTTC. It is translated as CASSFDLGRGINEQFF.

The chain uses TRBV3-1 (or the pseudogene TRBV3-2) and TRBJ2-7; D unclear. CDR1 is LGHDT, CDR2 YNNKEL, per germline (reference sequence). V was clipped by 3 bases and J by 2 bases, with 8 bases between them. CDR3 length: 13 amino acids. CDR3 in amino acids: CASSQAGAYEQYF. The CDR3 nucleotides are TGTGCCAGCAGCCAGGCAGGTGCCTACGAGCAGTACTTC.

The chain couples TRBV10-3 to TRBJ2-3; D is undetermined. V was pared by 7 bases and J by 5 bases, with 19 bases between. This CDR3 has 15 residues. CDR1 ENHRY and CDR2 SYGVKD come from the germline V gene. The CDR3 coding sequence is TGTGCCATCAACAAAACAGATAGGTACGAAGATACGCAGTATTTT. This encodes CAINKTDRYEDTQYF.

The V and J genes are TRBV19 and TRBJ1-1; 9 bases fit TRBD1. Germline V CDR1 and CDR2: LNHDA, SQIVND (reference sequence). The CDR3 is made up of 14 amino acids. The ends lost 4 bases at V and 4 bases at J; junction bases unmatched: 4. The CDR3 region has the DNA TGTGCCAGTAGTACGGGACAGGGCGGCACTGAAGCTTTCTTT. This codes for CASSTGQGGTEAFF.

J is TRBJ1-4 and V is TRBV27; 10 bases fit TRBD1. The CDR3 length is 14 residues. CDR1 is MNHEY, CDR2 SMNVEV, per germline (reference sequence). The ends lost 7 bases at V and 9 bases at J; junction bases unmatched: 8. This CDR3 reads CASNTGTGDQKLFF. CDR3 DNA sequence: TGTGCCAGCAACACCGGGACAGGGGATCAAAAACTGTTTTTT.

CDR3 region: CASSFPLDSGKSSYNEQFF. The CDR3 coding sequence is TGTGCCAGCAGTTTCCCCCTTGATAGCGGGAAAAGCTCCTACAATGAGCAGTTCTTC. V and J are TRBV6-2 or TRBV6-3 and TRBJ2-1; 8 bases match TRBD2. The CDR3 has 19 amino acids. V lost 4 bases, J lost 0 bases, and 14 bases stayed unmatched. Germline V gene sequence: CDR1 MNHEY, CDR2 SVGEGT.

The chain carries TRBV11-3 and TRBJ2-1; 13 nucleotides match TRBD2. Unmatched junction bases numbered 7, after V lost 3 bases and J lost 2 bases. Germline CDR1 SGHNT, CDR2 YENEEA. The length of the CDR3 is 18 residues. The chain's CDR3 is CASSFRTSGRATYNEQFF. The CDR3 DNA reads TGTGCCAGCAGCTTCCGAACTAGCGGGAGGGCCACCTACAATGAGCAGTTCTTC.

The rearrangement links TRBV6-5 to TRBJ1-2, with D perhaps matching TRBD1 (6 bases). CDR1 and CDR2 from the germline V gene are MNHEY and SVGAGI. V lost 6 bases to trimming and J lost 3 bases, with 14 bases between them. CDR3 length: 14 amino acids. CDR3 sequence reads: CASSPQGDYYGYTF. The CDR3 bases are TGTGCCAGCAGCCCACAGGGTGACTACTATGGCTACACCTTC.